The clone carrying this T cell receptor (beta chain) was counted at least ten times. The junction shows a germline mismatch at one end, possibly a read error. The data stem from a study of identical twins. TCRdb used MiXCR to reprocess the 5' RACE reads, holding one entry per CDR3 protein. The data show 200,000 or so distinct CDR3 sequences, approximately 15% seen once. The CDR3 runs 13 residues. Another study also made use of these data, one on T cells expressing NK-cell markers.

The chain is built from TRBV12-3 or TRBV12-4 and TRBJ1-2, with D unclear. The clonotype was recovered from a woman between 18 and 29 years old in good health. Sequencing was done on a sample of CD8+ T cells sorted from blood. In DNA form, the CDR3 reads TGTGCCAGCAGCTTAGACGGGAACTATGGCTACACCTTC. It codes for CASSLDGNYGYTF.